The 7 T cell receptor beta chains presented below share a single source sample, sequenced in a study of low-dose radiotherapy and immunotherapy resistance in tumors. Priming of first-strand cDNA relied on TRAV- and TRBV-specific primers (covering alpha and beta chains). The PCR that amplified TCRs ran for around 21 cycles, relying on a constant-region primer and a V-primer adapter. TCRdb recomputed calls from the reads with MiXCR, one row per CDR3 protein. This sample has some 88,000 distinct CDR3 sequences, with 9% to 9.5% found just once. Time point given: before trial treatment. The sample was PBMCs, taken before treatment. These receptors were collected from a male donor with prostate cancer.

This clonotype was seen a few times. The gene calls are TRBV5-5 and TRBJ2-3, with TRBD2 matching over 9 bases. Germline V gene sequence: CDR1 SGHKS, CDR2 YYEKEE (reference sequence). The trim removed 0 bases at V and 0 bases at J, leaving 8 bases unmatched. This CDR3 has 18 amino acids. The chain's CDR3 is CASSLAASGVVSTDTQYF. The CDR3 nucleotides read TGTGCCAGCAGCTTGGCCGCTAGCGGGGTCGTCAGCACAGATACGCAGTATTTT. The entire variable domain, with the rest obtained from reference TRBV5-5 and TRBJ2-3, is as follows: DAGVTQSPTHLIKTRGQQVTLRCSPISGHKSVSWYQQVLGQGPQFIFQYYEKEERGRGNFPDRFSARQFPNYSSELNVNALLLGDSALYLCASSLAASGVVSTDTQYFGPGTRLTVL.

This clonotype was seen ten or more times. CDR3 DNA: TGTGCCAGTAAGCCGGGCCTCGAAGCCTACGAGCAGTACTTC. Its protein is CASKPGLEAYEQYF. This chain joins TRBV19 and TRBJ2-7; D call uncertain. Between the trimmed V and J ends, which lost 7 bases and 2 bases, there was a span of 15 bases. The CDR3 loop spans 14 amino acids. Germline lookup yields CDR1 LNHDA and CDR2 SQIVND (reference sequence). Looking up the rest from reference TRBV19 and TRBJ2-7 gives the full variable domain: DGGITQSPKYLFRKEGQNVTLSCEQNLNHDAMYWYRQDPGQGLRLIYYSQIVNDFQKGDIAEGYSVSREKKESFPLTVTSAQKNPTAFYLCASKPGLEAYEQYFGPGTRLTVT.

This clonotype was seen many times. The DNA for the CDR3 is TGTGCCAGCAGCACCTCCGGGGGGCAAGAGACCCAGTACTTC. This sequence encodes CASSTSGGQETQYF. The chain uses TRBV13 and TRBJ2-5, with TRBD2 matching over 7 bases. V was clipped by 5 bases and J by 2 bases; unmatched bases: 5. From germline, CDR1 is PRHDT and CDR2 FYEKMQ (reference sequence). This CDR3 is 14 amino acids long.

This clonotype has more than one count but fewer than ten. The rearrangement joins TRBV14 to TRBJ2-1; a possible D gene is TRBD2 (5 bases). The germline gives CDR1 SGHDN, CDR2 FVKESK. The CDR3 spans 16 residues. V lost 0 bases and J 2 bases, leaving 11 bases between the germline ends. In DNA form, the CDR3 reads TGTGCCAGCAGCCAAGATCGCGGGCAACCCTACAATGAGCAGTTCTTC. Its protein product is CASSQDRGQPYNEQFF.

The CDR3 is CASSDGTGSYEQYF. CDR3 coding DNA: TGTGCCAGCAGCGACGGGACAGGGTCCTACGAGCAGTACTTC. This chain uses TRBV2 with TRBJ2-7; 9 bases match TRBD1. The CDR3 loop spans 14 amino acids. Germline assignment: CDR1 SNHLY and CDR2 FYNNEI. V shed 6 bases, J shed 1 base, and the junction held 4 bases outside the gene matches.

This clonotype came up many times. This sequence joins TRBV19 and TRBJ1-1, with no clear D. The CDR3 runs 13 residues. CDR1 and CDR2 (germline): LNHDA, SQIVND (reference sequence). V was trimmed by 7 bases and J by 1 base, leaving 10 bases between them. The CDR3 region is CASIGDPNTEAFF. The CDR3 DNA reads TGTGCCAGTATCGGTGATCCGAACACTGAAGCTTTCTTT.

This clonotype appeared many times. The chain has TRBV5-8 and TRBJ2-1, with D uncertain. Trimming took off 0 bases at V and 8 bases at J, with 18 bases between the two ends. The CDR3 sequence is 16 residues long. The germline V gene has CDR1 SGHTS and CDR2 YDEGEE. The CDR3 sequence: CASSLVLTPGVDEQFF. In DNA, the CDR3 is TGTGCCAGCAGCTTGGTGCTAACTCCGGGTGTCGATGAGCAGTTCTTC.